This TCR beta chain originates from a study of CD8+ T cells in alopecia areata. Trimming took off 4 bases at V and 6 bases at J, with 7 bases between the two ends. This CDR3 spans 12 amino acids. The V gene's germline CDR1 is MNHNS and CDR2 SASEGT. Comment on this clone: Its specificity is unknown.

Indicated treatment: oral pan-JAK inhibitor, 5-10 mg twice daily. General observations from the study: Alopecia totalis/universalis scalp especially showed more expanded CD8+ clones than normal scalp.

RNA extraction was followed by reverse transcription into cDNA, which acted as the sequencing template. Here immunoSEQ multiplex PCR was the method, and the copy in TCRdb shows in-frame clones only, minus some. The repertoire consists of roughly 200,000 clones, with less than 50% occurring once and the leading ten covering around 3%. The specimen was CD4+ T cells sorted from blood, collected at roughly week 38, from a patient treated with tofacitinib. The receptor's source is a human donor with alopecia areata. J is TRBJ2-4 and V is TRBV6-1; D gene uncertain. CDR3 coding DNA: TGTGCCAGCAGTGTCGGCCCAAACATTCAGTACTTC. Amino acid sequence: CASSVGPNIQYF.